This T cell receptor beta chain was observed in a study of T cells in women clearing cervical HPV infection. For this clone: Sequencing ends 3 residues short of the CDR3 end; the germline J gene provides the rest.

The CDR3 is made up of 14 amino acids. Trimming removed 0 bases at V and 2 bases at J, with 8 bases between. Looked up from germline, CDR1 is KGHSH and CDR2 is LQKENI. This table comes from immunoSEQ multiplex PCR, and its TCRdb copy is limited to in-frame clones, with some not included. In all, the sample yields about 35,000 clones. The genes are TRBV18 and TRBJ2-7; no clear D. The sample was blood buffy coat. The clonotype comes from a woman aged 18 to 75 with a cervical HPV16 infection that either progressed to CIN3+ or cleared (not recorded which). CDR3 protein: CASSPPSRTYEQYF. Incomplete CDR3 DNA: TGTGCCAGCTCACCACCGTCCAGGACCTACGAG.